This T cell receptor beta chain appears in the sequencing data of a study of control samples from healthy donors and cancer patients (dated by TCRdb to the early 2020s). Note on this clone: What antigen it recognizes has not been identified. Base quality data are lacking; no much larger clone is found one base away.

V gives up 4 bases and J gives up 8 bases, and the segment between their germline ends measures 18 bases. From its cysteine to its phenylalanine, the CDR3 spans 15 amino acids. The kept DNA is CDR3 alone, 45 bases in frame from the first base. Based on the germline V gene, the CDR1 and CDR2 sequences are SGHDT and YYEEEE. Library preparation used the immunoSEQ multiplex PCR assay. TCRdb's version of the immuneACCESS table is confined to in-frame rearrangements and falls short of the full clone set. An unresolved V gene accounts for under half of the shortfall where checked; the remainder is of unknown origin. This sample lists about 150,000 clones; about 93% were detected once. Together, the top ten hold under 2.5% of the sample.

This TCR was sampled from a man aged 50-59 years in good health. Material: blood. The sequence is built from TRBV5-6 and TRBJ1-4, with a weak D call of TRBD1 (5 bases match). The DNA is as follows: TGTGCCAGCAGCCCGGAGCTGGGGGTAGGAGAAAAACTGTTTTTT. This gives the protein CASSPELGVGEKLFF.